One sample yielded the 8 T cell receptor beta chains listed below, sequenced in a study of T-cell memory formation after mild COVID-19. From the 5' RACE reads, TCRdb called clonotypes with MiXCR, one entry per CDR3 protein. The sample has tens of thousands of distinct CDR3 sequences; about 9.4% are singletons. Sequenced: PBMCs or a T cell subset sorted from them (not recorded which). The receptors come from a young man who had mild COVID-19 (a few samples of this study predate the infection). Cell type and time point are not known.

This clonotype was recorded a few times. This chain joins TRBV3-1 and TRBJ1-3; no firm D call. CDR1 is LGHDT, CDR2 YNNKEL, per germline (reference sequence). Trimming cost V 0 bases and J 1 base, with 4 bases left between them. The CDR3 extends over 14 amino acids. The CDR3 bases are TGTGCCAGCAGCCAAGAATGGTCTGGAAACACCATATATTTT. It codes for CASSQEWSGNTIYF.

The chain is built from TRBV6-2 or TRBV6-3 and TRBJ1-1, with D unresolved. V was clipped by 4 bases and J by 11 bases, with 11 bases between them. Germline V gene data show CDR1 as MNHEY and CDR2 as SVGEGT. This CDR3 has 11 amino acids. CDR3 bases: TGTGCCAGCAGTTCCTTTGGTGCGGCTTTCTTT. Translated: CASSSFGAAFF.

This clonotype was seen more than once but under ten times. CDR3 sequence: CASSGGWGTEAFF. The DNA of the CDR3 is TGTGCCAGTAGCGGAGGTTGGGGTACTGAAGCTTTCTTT. V gene TRBV19 combines with J gene TRBJ1-1; D is unclear. This CDR3 contains 13 residues. CDR1 LNHDA and CDR2 SQIVND come from the germline V gene (reference sequence). The germline V and J ends were trimmed by 6 bases and 5 bases, with 13 bases remaining between them.

J is TRBJ2-5 and V is TRBV2; 8 nucleotides line up with TRBD1. The CDR3 is 14 amino acids. Trimming at V came to 7 bases and at J to 5 bases, leaving 9 bases not matched to a gene. CDR1 and CDR2 from the germline V gene are SNHLY and FYNNEI. The CDR3 coding sequence is TGTGCCAGCAATGAGGACAGGGAGGCGGAGACCCAGTACTTC. Amino acids: CASNEDREAETQYF. The entire variable domain, with the rest obtained from reference TRBV2 and TRBJ2-5, is as follows: EPEVTQTPSHQVTQMGQEVILRCVPISNHLYFYWYRQILGQKVEFLVSFYNNEISEKSEIFDDQFSVERPDGSNFTLKIRSTKLEDSAMYFCASNEDREAETQYFGPGTRLLVL.

The sample holds many counts of this clonotype. The rearrangement joins TRBV12-3 or TRBV12-4 to TRBJ2-3; D gene ambiguous. V was shortened by 1 base and J by 5 bases, with 13 bases between the two germline ends. The CDR3 sequence is 15 residues long. The CDR3 region has the DNA TGTGCCAGCAGTTTAGTGGTTGATTTACGAGATACGCAGTATTTT. Protein sequence: CASSLVVDLRDTQYF.

This clonotype was seen ten or more times. V is TRBV7-2 and J is TRBJ2-5; 13 nucleotides agree with TRBD2. Trimming cost V 3 bases and J 5 bases; bases outside gene matches: 3. CDR3 length: 15 residues. Germline V gene data show CDR1 as SGHTA and CDR2 as FQGNSA. This CDR3 reads CASSFQTSGGETQYF. In DNA, the CDR3 is TGTGCCAGCAGCTTCCAGACTAGCGGGGGGGAGACCCAGTACTTC. Based on the CDR3 plus reference TRBV7-2 and TRBJ2-5, the full variable domain is GAGVSQSPSNKVTEKGKDVELRCDPISGHTALYWYRQSLGQGLEFLIYFQGNSAPDKSGLPSDRFSAERTGGSVSTLTIQRTQQEDSAVYLCASSFQTSGGETQYFGPGTRLLVL.

V and J are TRBV5-1 and TRBJ2-3; D might be TRBD1 (6 bases). This CDR3 region has 15 residues. Trimming shortened V by 4 bases and J by 3 bases, and 15 bases separated the two germline ends. Germline V lookup: CDR1 SGHRS, CDR2 YFSETQ. CDR3 protein: CASSQGQADTDTQYF. CDR3 nucleotides: TGCGCCAGCAGCCAGGGGCAGGCGGATACAGATACGCAGTATTTT.

This clonotype showed up just a few times. The V call is TRBV5-6, the J call TRBJ2-7; no clear D gene. V was shortened by 0 bases and J by 3 bases, with 10 bases between the two germline ends. This CDR3 has 14 amino acids. Looked up from germline, CDR1 is SGHDT and CDR2 is YYEEEE. The CDR3 sequence is CASSLEGISYEQYF. The CDR3 DNA sequence: TGTGCCAGCAGCTTGGAAGGGATTAGCTACGAGCAGTACTTC.